Listed here is a single TCR beta chain. These data belong to a study of control samples from healthy donors and cancer patients. Sequencing used immunoSEQ multiplex PCR; TCRdb keeps in-frame clones, though not all of them. The data show some 150,000 clones, with roughly 95% seen just once and just over 1% held by the top ten. Germline assignment: CDR1 MGHDK and CDR2 SYGVNS. The V end lost 1 base, the J end lost 4 bases, and 8 bases lay between the germline ends. CDR3 size: 14 residues. The sample comprised blood. The chain joins TRBV25-1 to TRBJ2-1, with no clear D. This TCR was recovered from a woman aged 25-40 years in good health. This CDR3 is CASSESDFYNEQFF. Here the CDR3 DNA reads TGTGCCAGCAGTGAATCAGATTTTTACAATGAGCAGTTCTTC.